The T cell receptor beta chain described here comes from a study of early T cells in non-severe SARS-CoV-2 infection. In the study overall: The sequenced material was bulk RNA from unsorted whole blood, and its chains were unpaired.

Unique molecular identifier tags were affixed to discrete cDNA molecules. TCRdb recomputed calls from the 5' RACE reads with MiXCR, one row per CDR3 protein. The sample comprises under 35,000 distinct CDR3 sequences, about 4.2% of which are singletons, and about 12% rests with the top ten. Study-wide findings and caveats: VDJdb matching skewed toward anti-spike CD8 responses, missing private and CD4 specificities.

To note about this clonotype: Its matching antigen is unknown.

After removal of 3 bases from V and 4 bases from J, the junction contained 17 bases not matched to a gene. This CDR3 has 18 amino acids. In germline, CDR1 is SQVTM, CDR2 ANQGSEA. The source of this sequence is an adult who was a healthcare worker with PCR-confirmed SARS-CoV-2 infection or an uninfected control (not recorded which). The specimen was whole blood. V is TRBV29-1 and J is TRBJ2-1, with 8 bases lining up with TRBD1. The DNA for the CDR3 is TGCAGCGTTGACGGGACAGGAGGACGAATTAGCGGTTACAATGAGCAGTTCTTC. The encoded protein is CSVDGTGGRISGYNEQFF.